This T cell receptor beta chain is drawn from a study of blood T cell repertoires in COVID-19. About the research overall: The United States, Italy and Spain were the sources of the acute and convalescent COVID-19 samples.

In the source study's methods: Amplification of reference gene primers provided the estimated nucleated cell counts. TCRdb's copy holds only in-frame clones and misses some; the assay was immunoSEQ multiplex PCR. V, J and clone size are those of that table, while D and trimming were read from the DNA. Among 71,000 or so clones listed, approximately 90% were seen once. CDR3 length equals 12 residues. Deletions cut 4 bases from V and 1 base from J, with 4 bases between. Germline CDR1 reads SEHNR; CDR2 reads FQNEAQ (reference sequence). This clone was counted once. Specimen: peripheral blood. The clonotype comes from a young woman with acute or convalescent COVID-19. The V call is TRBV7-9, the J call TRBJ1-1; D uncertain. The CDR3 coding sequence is TGTGCCAGCAGCTCCAAGAACACTGAAGCTTTCTTT. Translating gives CASSSKNTEAFF.